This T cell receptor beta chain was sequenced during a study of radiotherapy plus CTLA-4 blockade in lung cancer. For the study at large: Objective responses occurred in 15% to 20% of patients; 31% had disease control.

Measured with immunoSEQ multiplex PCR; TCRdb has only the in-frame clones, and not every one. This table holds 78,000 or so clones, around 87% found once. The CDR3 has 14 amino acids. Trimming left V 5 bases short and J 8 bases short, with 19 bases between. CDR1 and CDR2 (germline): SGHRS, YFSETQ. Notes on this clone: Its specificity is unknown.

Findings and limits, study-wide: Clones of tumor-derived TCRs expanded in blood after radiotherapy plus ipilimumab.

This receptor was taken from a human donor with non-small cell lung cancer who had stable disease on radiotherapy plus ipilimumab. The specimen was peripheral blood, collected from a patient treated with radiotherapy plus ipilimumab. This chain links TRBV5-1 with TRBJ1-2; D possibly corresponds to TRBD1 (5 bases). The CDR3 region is CASSLGGRENGYTF. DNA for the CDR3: TGCGCCAGCAGTCTTGGTGGCAGGGAGAACGGCTACACCTTC.